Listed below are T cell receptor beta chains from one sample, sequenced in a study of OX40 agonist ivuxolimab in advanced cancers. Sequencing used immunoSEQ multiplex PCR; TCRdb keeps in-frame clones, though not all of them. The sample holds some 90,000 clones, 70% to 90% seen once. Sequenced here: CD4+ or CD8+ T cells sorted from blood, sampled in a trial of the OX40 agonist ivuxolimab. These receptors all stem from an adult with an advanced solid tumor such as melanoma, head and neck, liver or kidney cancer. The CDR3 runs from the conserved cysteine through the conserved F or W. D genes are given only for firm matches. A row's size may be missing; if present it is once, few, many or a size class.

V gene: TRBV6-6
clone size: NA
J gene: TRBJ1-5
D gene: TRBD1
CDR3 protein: CASTPTGAAQPQHF
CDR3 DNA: TGTGCCAGCACCCCGACAGGGGCGGCTCAGCCCCAGCATTTT

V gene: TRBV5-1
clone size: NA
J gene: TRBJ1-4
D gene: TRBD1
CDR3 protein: CASSPGQEYEKLFF
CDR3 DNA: TGCGCCAGCAGCCCGGGACAGGAATATGAAAAACTGTTTTTT

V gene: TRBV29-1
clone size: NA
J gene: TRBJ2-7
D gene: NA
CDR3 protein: CSVEGGRERYEQYF
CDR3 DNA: TGCAGCGTTGAAGGGGGACGGGAGAGGTACGAGCAGTACTTC

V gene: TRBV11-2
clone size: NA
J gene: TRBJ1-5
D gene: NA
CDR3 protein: CASSLWSNQPQHF
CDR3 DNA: TGTGCCAGCAGCTTATGGAGCAATCAGCCCCAGCATTTT

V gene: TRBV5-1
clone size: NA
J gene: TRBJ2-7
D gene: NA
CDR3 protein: CASSLEPGLSHEQYF
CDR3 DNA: TGCGCCAGCAGCTTGGAGCCGGGTCTTTCCCACGAGCAGTACTTC

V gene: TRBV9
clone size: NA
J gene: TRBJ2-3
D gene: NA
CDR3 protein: CASSELAGEDTQYF
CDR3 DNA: TGTGCCAGCAGCGAACTGGCAGGGGAAGATACGCAGTATTTT

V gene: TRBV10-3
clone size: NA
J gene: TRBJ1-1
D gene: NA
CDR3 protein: CAISAPGQPFEAFF
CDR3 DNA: TGTGCCATCAGTGCCCCCGGACAGCCGTTTGAAGCTTTCTTT

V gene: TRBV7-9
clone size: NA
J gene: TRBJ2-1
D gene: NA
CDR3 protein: CASSLGKETSEQFF
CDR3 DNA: TGTGCCAGCAGCTTAGGGAAAGAGACATCGGAGCAGTTCTTC

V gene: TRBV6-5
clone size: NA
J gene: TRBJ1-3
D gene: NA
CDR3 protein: CASSRGDTIYF
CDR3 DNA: TGTGCCAGCAGTCGGGGAGACACCATATATTTT

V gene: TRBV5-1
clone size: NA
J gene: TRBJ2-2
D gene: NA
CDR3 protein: CASSLGLDHGELFF
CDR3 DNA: TGCGCCAGCAGCTTGGGGCTGGACCACGGGGAGCTGTTTTTT

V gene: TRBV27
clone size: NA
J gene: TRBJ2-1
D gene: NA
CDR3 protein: CASSLIRARSYNEQFF
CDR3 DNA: TGTGCCAGCAGTCTGATTAGGGCGCGCTCCTACAATGAGCAGTTCTTC

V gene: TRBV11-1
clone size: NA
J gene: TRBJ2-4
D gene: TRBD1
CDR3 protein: CASSLDRGNIQYF
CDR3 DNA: TGTGCCAGCAGCCTAGACAGGGGAAACATTCAGTACTTC

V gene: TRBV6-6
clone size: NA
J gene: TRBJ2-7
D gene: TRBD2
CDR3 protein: CASSHLLTSGRDEQYF
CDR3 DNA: TGTGCCAGCAGTCACCTCCTGACTAGCGGGAGGGACGAGCAGTACTTC

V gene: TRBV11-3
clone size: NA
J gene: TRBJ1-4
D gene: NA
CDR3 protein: CASSQGPVPTNEKLFF
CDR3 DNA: TGTGCCAGCAGCCAGGGCCCCGTCCCAACTAATGAAAAACTGTTTTTT

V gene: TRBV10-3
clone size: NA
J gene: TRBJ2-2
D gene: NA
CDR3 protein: CAIRGNTGELFF
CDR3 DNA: TGTGCCATCAGGGGGAACACCGGGGAGCTGTTTTTT

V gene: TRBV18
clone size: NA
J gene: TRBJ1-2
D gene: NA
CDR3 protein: CASSGDEGYTF
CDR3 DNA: TGTGCCAGCTCAGGTGATGAAGGCTACACCTTC

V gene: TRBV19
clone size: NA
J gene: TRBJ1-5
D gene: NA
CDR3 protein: CASSTGQPNQPQHF
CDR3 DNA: TGTGCCAGTAGTACAGGACAACCCAATCAGCCCCAGCATTTT

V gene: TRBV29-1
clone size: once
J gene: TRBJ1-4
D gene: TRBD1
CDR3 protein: CSGGQGAGEKLFF
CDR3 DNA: TGCAGCGGGGGACAGGGGGCAGGGGAAAAACTGTTTTTT

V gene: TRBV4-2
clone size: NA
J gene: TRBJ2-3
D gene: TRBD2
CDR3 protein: CASSQPGTSGTVGTDTQYF
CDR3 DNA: TGTGCCAGCAGCCAACCGGGGACTAGCGGAACAGTAGGCACAGATACGCAGTATTTT

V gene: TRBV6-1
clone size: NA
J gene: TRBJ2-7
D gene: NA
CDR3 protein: CASSDGGDEQYF
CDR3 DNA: TGTGCCAGCAGTGATGGGGGCGACGAGCAGTACTTC

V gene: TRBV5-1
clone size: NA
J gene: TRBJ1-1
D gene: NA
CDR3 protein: CASSLSGGGTEAFF
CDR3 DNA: TGCGCCAGCAGCTTGTCGGGTGGGGGGACTGAAGCTTTCTTT

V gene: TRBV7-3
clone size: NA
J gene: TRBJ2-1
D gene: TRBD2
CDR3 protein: CASSSKAGGSYNEQFF
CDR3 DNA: TGTGCCAGCAGCTCCAAAGCGGGAGGCTCCTACAATGAGCAGTTCTTC

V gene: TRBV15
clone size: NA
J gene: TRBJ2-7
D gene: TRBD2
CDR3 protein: CATSRVGSGKGPEQYF
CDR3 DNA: TGTGCCACCAGCAGAGTCGGGAGCGGGAAGGGGCCCGAGCAGTACTTC

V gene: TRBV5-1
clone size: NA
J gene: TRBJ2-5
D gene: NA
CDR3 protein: CASSLSPSETQYF
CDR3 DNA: TGCGCCAGCAGCCTTTCGCCCTCAGAGACCCAGTACTTC

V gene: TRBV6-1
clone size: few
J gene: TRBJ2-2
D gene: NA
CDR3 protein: CANSGLTGELFF
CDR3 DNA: TGTGCCAACTCGGGACTTACCGGGGAGCTGTTTTTT

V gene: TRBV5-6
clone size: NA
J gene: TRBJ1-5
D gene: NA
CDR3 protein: CASSLATGRNQPQHF
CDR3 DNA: TGTGCCAGCAGCTTGGCGACAGGCCGTAATCAGCCCCAGCATTTT

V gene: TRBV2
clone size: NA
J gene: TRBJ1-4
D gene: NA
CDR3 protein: CASRNYPRPGEKLFF
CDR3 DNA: TGTGCCAGCAGGAATTACCCCAGGCCCGGGGAAAAACTGTTTTTT

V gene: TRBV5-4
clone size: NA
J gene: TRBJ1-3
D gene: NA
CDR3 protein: CASSLRGTSGNTIYF
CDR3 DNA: TGTGCCAGCAGCTTGCGGGGAACTTCTGGAAACACCATATATTTT

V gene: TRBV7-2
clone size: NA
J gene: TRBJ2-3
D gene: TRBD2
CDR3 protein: CASSGRAGASTDTQYF
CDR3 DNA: TGTGCCAGCAGCGGGCGAGCGGGAGCTAGCACAGATACGCAGTATTTT